The 2 T cell receptor beta chains presented below share a single source sample, sequenced in a study of long-term antiretroviral therapy in people with HIV. The immunoSEQ assay was v3.0, run at survey level. The assay was immunoSEQ multiplex PCR, and TCRdb's table has in-frame clones only and misses some. The data hold roughly 20,000 clones, with 78% observed a single time. Material: unsorted PBMCs, obtained at the start of antiretroviral therapy, before treatment. The receptors shown here come from a woman in her 40s with HIV.

Here the CDR3 reads CASSLGVQTDTQYF. In DNA, the CDR3 is TGTGCCAGCAGCTTAGGGGTTCAGACAGATACGCAGTATTTT. V is TRBV7-3 and J is TRBJ2-3; no firm D call. CDR1 is SGHTA, CDR2 FQGTGA, per germline. This CDR3 spans 14 amino acids. Trimming took 2 bases from V and 3 from J, leaving 9 bases between them. Full variable domain (outside the CDR3, taken from reference TRBV7-3 and TRBJ2-3): GAGVSQTPSNKVTEKGKYVELRCDPISGHTALYWYRQSLGQGPEFLIYFQGTGAADDSGLPNDRFFAVRPEGSVSTLKIQRTERGDSAVYLCASSLGVQTDTQYFGPGTRLTVL.

The V call is TRBV5-1, the J call TRBJ2-3; the D gene is possibly TRBD2 (7 bases). CDR1 SGHRS and CDR2 YFSETQ come from the germline V gene. There are 16 residues in the CDR3. The germline V and J ends were trimmed by 4 bases and 1 base, with 16 bases remaining between them. CDR3 sequence (DNA): TGCGCCAGCAGCCGACGACGGGGGGCAGGCACAGATACGCAGTATTTT. The encoded protein is CASSRRRGAGTDTQYF.